The source of this TCR beta chain is a study of molecular identifiers for immune sequencing clone quantification. Findings of the study overall: Effector cells had over 99% of their molecules in clones above 20 RNA copies, while naive cells had under 1%.

In its sample, this clonotype was seen many times. The target antigen is unknown. TCRdb redid the calling of the PCR reads with MiXCR, one entry per CDR3 protein. Of 97,000 or so distinct CDR3 sequences in the sample, roughly 24% were seen once. The sample comprised naive CD8+ T cells from blood, with Jurkat cell RNA spiked in. Subset noted: FACS-sorted CD8+CD4-CCR7+CD45RA+ naive T cells. The receptor comes from a human donor in good health. Some libraries in this study had Jurkat cell RNA spiked in.

The DNA for the CDR3 is TGTGCCAGCAGCGTAGGGCATCCGACAGATACGCAGTATTTT. Amino acids: CASSVGHPTDTQYF. The chain is built from TRBV9 and TRBJ2-3; no clear D gene. CDR3 length: 14 amino acids. Germline V gene data show CDR1 as SGDLS and CDR2 as YYNGEE. The germline V and J ends were trimmed by 0 bases and 3 bases, with 8 bases remaining between them. Supplemented by reference TRBV9 and TRBJ2-3, the full variable domain reads DSGVTQTPKHLITATGQRVTLRCSPRSGDLSVYWYQQSLDQGLQFLIQYYNGEERAKGNILERFSAQQFPDLHSELNLSSLELGDSALYFCASSVGHPTDTQYFGPGTRLTVL.